Sequencing of this T cell receptor beta chain was carried out in a study of STAT3 mutations in large granular lymphocyte leukemia. Study background: Among longitudinally sequenced T-LGLL patients, roughly half had canonical activating STAT3 mutations detected. Immunosuppressive therapy was given to more than half of T-LGLL patients.

Trimming removed 4 bases from V and 0 bases from J; junction bases left unmatched: 2. Looked up from germline, CDR1 is SGHRS and CDR2 is YFSETQ. This CDR3 has 14 amino acids. Produced via immunoSEQ multiplex PCR; TCRdb's table is partial and in-frame only. This sample has about 12,000 clones, with roughly 80% found just once. Study conclusions and caveats: At least one immunodominant TCR beta clonotype appeared in every T-cell large granular lymphocyte leukemia patient. After therapy, about 35% of the 18 patients switched clonotypes, all new clones STAT3 wild type.

Remarks on this clone: Its matching antigen is unknown.

V gene TRBV5-1 combines with J gene TRBJ2-3; the match to TRBD1 covers 7 bases. Source material: peripheral blood mononuclear cells. The sequence came from a man aged 55 to 70 with T-cell large granular lymphocyte leukemia. Some clones in this sample may be carry-over from other donors' samples. DNA of the CDR3: TGCGCCAGCAGCCGGGACAGCAGCACAGATACGCAGTATTTT. Its protein is CASSRDSSTDTQYF.